These T cell receptor beta chains were read from a single sample in a study of shared clonotypes between healthy human individuals. The method was immunoSEQ multiplex PCR; TCRdb's version includes in-frame clones alone and lacks a portion of them. The repertoire has about 79,000 clones, about 64% of them found once; the top ten carry approximately 56%. Sequencing used memory CD8+ T cells sorted from blood. The receptors here all came from a man younger than 40 in good health. Both conserved end residues are part of each CDR3. A D gene is named only where the DNA matches it firmly. Part of the rows lack a size; the others show once, few, many or a class for expanded clones.

DNA	CDR3	size	D	J	V
TGTGCCAGCAGCCAAGAACGGGGTAGCACTGAAGCTTTCTTT	CASSQERGSTEAFF	many	.	TRBJ1-1	TRBV4-2
TGTGCCAGCAGCTTAGATCCTGACTACAATGAGCAGTTCTTC	CASSLDPDYNEQFF	many	.	TRBJ2-1	TRBV7-6
TGTGCCAGCAGTTACTCGGTGACAGGGGAGGAGGGCTACACCTTC	CASSYSVTGEEGYTF	.	TRBD1	TRBJ1-2	TRBV6-5
TGCGCCAGCAGCCAAGATCTTTACGGCACCGGGGAGCTGTTTTTT	CASSQDLYGTGELFF	.	.	TRBJ2-2	TRBV4-3
TGTGCCAGCAAAACCGGACAGGGTGAGACCGGGGAGCTGTTTTTT	CASKTGQGETGELFF	.	TRBD1	TRBJ2-2	TRBV6-9
TGTGCCATCAGGCTCATTAACACCGGGGAGCTGTTTTTT	CAIRLINTGELFF	few	.	TRBJ2-2	TRBV10-3
TGTGCCAGCAGCTTAGATTTACAGGGAAACACTGAAGCTTTCTTT	CASSLDLQGNTEAFF	few	.	TRBJ1-1	TRBV11-2
TGTGCCAGCAGGTCGAGAAGCTCCTACGAGCAGTACTTC	CASRSRSSYEQYF	.	.	TRBJ2-7	TRBV7-8
TGTGCCAGCAGTTCCTTTGGTGGCTACACCTTC	CASSSFGGYTF	.	.	TRBJ1-2	TRBV25-1
TGTGCCAGCAGCTTATTGGGGGTCGAGCAGTACTTC	CASSLLGVEQYF	.	.	TRBJ2-7	TRBV7-8
TGTGCCAGCAGTTCGGGGAGCTCCTACGAGCAGTACTTC	CASSSGSSYEQYF	few	.	TRBJ2-7	TRBV28
TGTGCCAGCAGCTTGGTACTAGCGGACAATGAGCAGTTCTTC	CASSLVLADNEQFF	few	TRBD2	TRBJ2-1	TRBV5-6
TGTGCCATCAGTGAGTCGATAGACAGGACCGCTCATTTCTCCTACGAGCAGTACTTC	CAISESIDRTAHFSYEQYF	.	.	TRBJ2-7	TRBV10-3
TGTGCCAGCAGATCGGGGAGGGAGACCCAGTACTTC	CASRSGRETQYF	.	.	TRBJ2-5	TRBV28
TGTGCCACCAGTTCTCGACAGGGGTCCTACGAGCAGTACTTC	CATSSRQGSYEQYF	.	TRBD1	TRBJ2-7	TRBV15
TGTGCCAGCAGTTATGGGACAGGGGGTAGCACCGGGGAGCTGTTTTTT	CASSYGTGGSTGELFF	.	TRBD1	TRBJ2-2	TRBV28
TGTGCCAGCAGTTACACGGGACTAGCGAGTAATGAGCAGTTCTTC	CASSYTGLASNEQFF	.	TRBD2	TRBJ2-1	TRBV6-6
TGTGCCAGCAGGCCGGGACTCTCACAAGAGACCCAGTACTTC	CASRPGLSQETQYF	few	.	TRBJ2-5	TRBV28
TGTGCCAGCAGTGAGACGATTTTTTTGGGACATCAAGCAGAGACCCAGTACTTC	CASSETIFLGHQAETQYF	.	.	TRBJ2-5	TRBV6-1
TGTGCCAGCAGCCTGCGGACAGGAATGAACACTGAAGCTTTCTTT	CASSLRTGMNTEAFF	.	TRBD1	TRBJ1-1	TRBV11-2
TGTGCCAGCAGTGTCCCGCCCTTAATCGGATACGAGCAGTACTTC	CASSVPPLIGYEQYF	.	.	TRBJ2-7	TRBV6-1
TGTGCCAGCAGCCGACAGGGGGCCTTCTCCGGGGAGACCCAGTACTTC	CASSRQGAFSGETQYF	.	TRBD1	TRBJ2-5	TRBV7-8
TGTGCCAGCAGCTTAGGCCAGGGCTTCGGGGAGCTGTTTTTT	CASSLGQGFGELFF	medium-sized	.	TRBJ2-2	TRBV13
TGCAGTGCTAGAGATGGCTACGAGCAGTACTTC	CSARDGYEQYF	few	.	TRBJ2-7	TRBV20-1
TGTGCCAGCAGCTTACTGACAAGCACGGAGACCCAGTACTTC	CASSLLTSTETQYF	.	.	TRBJ2-5	TRBV7-3
TGTGCCAGCAGCTTAACGGACACCGGGGAGCTGTTTTTT	CASSLTDTGELFF	.	.	TRBJ2-2	TRBV11-2
TGTGCCAGCAGTTTGACCGGGACTAGCGTCTACGAGCAGTACTTC	CASSLTGTSVYEQYF	.	TRBD2	TRBJ2-7	TRBV27
TGTGCCAGCAGTGACTCAAACAGGGGGACCTACAATGAGCAGTTCTTC	CASSDSNRGTYNEQFF	.	TRBD1	TRBJ2-1	TRBV6-4
TGTGCCAGCAGCTTGGGGGGTAGCGCCGCTGCCGGCGAGCAGTACTTC	CASSLGGSAAAGEQYF	.	.	TRBJ2-7	TRBV5-6
TGTGCCAGCAGTTATGATGGCGGCTCCTACGAGCAGTACTTC	CASSYDGGSYEQYF	few	.	TRBJ2-7	TRBV6-5
TGTGCCAGCAGTTTGGGACAGGGAATAGGCAATGAGCAGTTCTTC	CASSLGQGIGNEQFF	few	TRBD1	TRBJ2-1	TRBV28
TGTGCCAGCAGTACTGACCGGGGAAACACCATATATTTT	CASSTDRGNTIYF	.	.	TRBJ1-3	TRBV28
TGTGCCAGCAGCGTAGGGACCTTTTATGAAGGAAAAACGGAGACCCAGTACTTC	CASSVGTFYEGKTETQYF	.	.	TRBJ2-5	TRBV9
TGTGCCAGCAGCCCTCTTCGGACAGGGCTATACAATGAGCAGTTCTTC	CASSPLRTGLYNEQFF	few	TRBD1	TRBJ2-1	TRBV7-9
TGTGCCAGCAGTGCCGGGACAGGGAACGGGGAGCTGTTTTTT	CASSAGTGNGELFF	.	TRBD1	TRBJ2-2	TRBV25-1
TGTGCCAGCTCACCTCCGGGACAGGGAGTTAAAAACATTCAGTACTTC	CASSPPGQGVKNIQYF	.	TRBD1	TRBJ2-4	TRBV18
TGTGCCAGCAGCTCGGTAGCGGGAGAGATCACCGGGGAGCTGTTTTTT	CASSSVAGEITGELFF	many	.	TRBJ2-2	TRBV12-1
TGTGCCAGCAGCGGTTGGGAGGAGACCCAGTACTTC	CASSGWEETQYF	few	.	TRBJ2-5	TRBV5-8
TGTGCCAGCAGCGTAATCCCCCAGGTCGGGGGATCATATGGCTACACCTTC	CASSVIPQVGGSYGYTF	few	.	TRBJ1-2	TRBV9
TGTGCCAGCAGCTTAGGGTACCAGGGGAAGAACACTGAAGCTTTCTTT	CASSLGYQGKNTEAFF	.	.	TRBJ1-1	TRBV7-6
TGTGCCAGCAGCGTAGGTTCAGCACTCTATGGCTACACCTTC	CASSVGSALYGYTF	few	.	TRBJ1-2	TRBV9
TGCGCCAGCAGCCAGAAGTTCGGTGGCGGCCCGGGGCAGTTCTTC	CASSQKFGGGPGQFF	.	.	TRBJ2-1	TRBV4-1
TGCAGCACTACCCCGACTAGTGCTTTCACAGATACGCAGTATTTT	CSTTPTSAFTDTQYF	.	.	TRBJ2-3	TRBV29-1
TGTGCCAGCAGTTTGGTCGGGGGCTCTGGGGCCAACGTCCTGACTTTC	CASSLVGGSGANVLTF	many	.	TRBJ2-6	TRBV27
TGTGCCAGCAGTTTATTTTTGGGGTGGGGGGACACTGAAGCTTTCTTT	CASSLFLGWGDTEAFF	.	.	TRBJ1-1	TRBV28
TGTGCCAGCAGTTCTCACTATGGCTACACCTTC	CASSSHYGYTF	.	.	TRBJ1-2	TRBV28
TGTGCCAGCAGCTCCCGGACCAACACTGAAGCTTTCTTT	CASSSRTNTEAFF	.	.	TRBJ1-1	TRBV11-3
TGTGCCAGTAGTATGAGCACAGGGGCCTACGAGCAGTACTTC	CASSMSTGAYEQYF	.	TRBD1	TRBJ2-7	TRBV19
TGTGCCAGCAGTTTAGGGGGGACAGGGGACCACGAGCAGTACTTC	CASSLGGTGDHEQYF	.	TRBD1	TRBJ2-7	TRBV28
TGTGCCATCAGTGAGTCGTTCAGGAGAGATACGCAGTATTTT	CAISESFRRDTQYF	.	.	TRBJ2-3	TRBV10-3
TGTGCCAGCTCACCCCACGAGACAATGAACACTGAAGCTTTCTTT	CASSPHETMNTEAFF	.	.	TRBJ1-1	TRBV18
TGTGCCAGCAGTTTTTACAGCTACGAGCAGTACTTC	CASSFYSYEQYF	.	.	TRBJ2-7	TRBV28
TGTGCCAGCAGCTCCCTCCCTCGGAGTGAGCAGTACTTC	CASSSLPRSEQYF	.	.	TRBJ2-7	TRBV11-2
TGTGCCAGCAGCTTACTAGCGCCTACCTACGAGCAGTACTTC	CASSLLAPTYEQYF	.	.	TRBJ2-7	TRBV7-6
TGTGCCAGCAGTCCTAAGGGAAATGGCAATCAGCCCCAGCATTTT	CASSPKGNGNQPQHF	.	.	TRBJ1-5	TRBV6-5